Each of the 10 T cell receptor beta chains below was sequenced from the same sample in a study of T-cell memory formation after mild COVID-19. TCRdb re-called the 5' RACE reads with MiXCR, one entry per CDR3 protein. Among 250,000 to 300,000 distinct CDR3 sequences, roughly 15% were seen once, and the ten largest hold more than 20%. Sequenced material: PBMCs or a T cell subset sorted from them (not recorded which). The source is a man aged 18-30 years who had mild COVID-19 (a few samples of this study predate the infection). Cell type and time point are not known.

CDR3 in DNA: TGTGCCAGCAGCTCCTCAGAAAAACCATACGAGCAGTACTTC. This translates into CASSSSEKPYEQYF. The chain combines TRBV11-2 with TRBJ2-7; D ambiguous. V was clipped by 4 bases and J by 4 bases, with 14 bases between them. The length of the CDR3 is 14 residues. Germline-derived CDR1 and CDR2 are SGHAT and FQNNGV.

This clonotype came up a few times. The chain joins TRBV5-1 to TRBJ1-2, with a possible D match to TRBD1 (5 bases). Trimming removed 0 bases from V and 5 bases from J, with 17 bases in between. Germline V gives CDR1 SGHRS, CDR2 YFSETQ. CDR3 length: 16 amino acids. The CDR3 sequence is CASSLATTAVVYGYTF. The DNA of the CDR3 is TGCGCCAGCAGCTTGGCCACGACAGCCGTCGTGTATGGCTACACCTTC.

This clonotype has a handful of counts. The chain is built from TRBV6-5 and TRBJ1-3; D gene unclear. The CDR3 loop spans 19 amino acids. CDR1 and CDR2 from the germline V gene are MNHEY and SVGAGI. V dropped 0 bases and J dropped 0 bases, with 18 bases sitting between them. The CDR3 DNA reads TGTGCCAGCAGTTACTCGTTCATTTTGCGGGAAAGCTCTGGAAACACCATATATTTT. Its protein product is CASSYSFILRESSGNTIYF.

The chain couples TRBV6-5 to TRBJ2-1; 7 nucleotides agree with TRBD2. The CDR3 contains 15 residues. Germline values: CDR1 MNHEY, CDR2 SVGAGI. V shed 2 bases and J 5 bases; nucleotides not matched to a gene: 6. CDR3 in amino acids: CASSYVPGGHNEQFF. DNA for the CDR3: TGTGCCAGCAGTTACGTTCCGGGAGGCCACAATGAGCAGTTCTTC.

This clonotype appeared a few times. The chain joins TRBV15 to TRBJ2-4, with 7 nucleotides matching TRBD1. Germline CDR1 is LNHNV and CDR2 is YYDKDF (reference sequence). The CDR3 consists of 13 residues. The junction had 4 bases not matched to a gene; V was cut back by 3 bases and J by 8 bases. CDR3 in amino acids: CATSRDRSDIQYF. The CDR3 region has the DNA TGTGCCACCAGCAGGGACAGGTCTGACATTCAGTACTTC.

The chain employs TRBV20-1 and TRBJ2-7; 12 nucleotides match TRBD2. The J segment lost 6 bases and the V segment lost 4 bases, leaving 13 bases of the junction unmatched. CDR3 length: 16 residues. Per germline, CDR1 DFQATT and CDR2 SNEGSKA (reference sequence). CDR3 DNA: TGCAGTGCTAAACCAGGGCTAGCGGGGGGGCTGGGCGAGCAGTACGTC. Translation: CSAKPGLAGGLGEQYV.

This clonotype was detected a few times. This chain connects TRBV12-3 or TRBV12-4 to TRBJ2-7; TRBD2 might be the D (5 bases). Trimming removed 1 base from V and 2 bases from J, with 6 bases in between. The CDR3 extends over 13 amino acids. The CDR3 spells CASSLEGAYEQYV. DNA of the CDR3: TGTGCCAGCAGTTTAGAGGGAGCCTACGAGCAGTACGTC.

This clonotype was seen a few times. V gene TRBV5-1 combines with J gene TRBJ2-1, with D possibly called TRBD1 or TRBD2 (5 bases each). This CDR3 has 15 amino acids. Germline CDR1 reads SGHRS; CDR2 reads YFSETQ. Trimming took 4 bases from V and 7 from J, leaving 18 bases between them. CDR3 nucleotide sequence: TGCGCCAGCAGCCCGACGGGGACCCCAGGGAATGAGCAGTTCTTC. Translated, it gives CASSPTGTPGNEQFF.

On this clonotype itself: Relative to the germline gene, one junction end is altered; a read error may explain this. The chain recombines TRBV11-2 with TRBJ1-2; D unclear. Per the germline V gene, CDR1 is SGHAT and CDR2 is FQNNGV. CDR3 length equals 17 residues. The CDR3 DNA reads as TGTCCCAGCAGCTCGTTCCGTGCGGGAGGCTCGACCTATGGCTACACCTTC. Translated, it gives CPSSSFRAGGSTYGYTF.

This clonotype has more than one count but fewer than ten. V usage is TRBV4-3 and J usage is TRBJ1-2, with TRBD1 matching over 8 bases. The CDR3 is made up of 20 amino acids. The V gene end was trimmed by 0 bases and the J gene end by 0 bases; junction bases not matched to a gene: 15. The V gene's germline CDR1 is LGHNA and CDR2 YSLEER. The CDR3 region is CASSQDRFIGTGNSNYGYTF. The DNA of the CDR3 is TGCGCCAGCAGCCAAGATCGTTTTATAGGGACAGGAAACTCTAACTATGGCTACACCTTC.